This T cell receptor (beta chain) was observed in a study of blood T cell repertoires in COVID-19 (TCRdb year 2020). Background on the whole study: The collaborator samples originated in the United States, Italy and Spain and spanned the acute and convalescent phases of COVID-19. The material from the prospective study consisted of cDNA or gDNA derived from T cells, B-cell-depleted T cells, or PBMCs. Subjects who had been exposed to COVID-19, were actively infected with it, or had recovered from it provided the deeply sampled blood TCRbeta repertoires that made up the dataset. Samples came from the ongoing ImmuneRACE study (first 160 participants) plus 1,254 subjects from 6 global collaborators. A de-identified subject ID, COVID-19 status, age in years and sex were almost always included in the sample metadata. Where available, HLA class I and class II types were taken from metadata supplied by the sample provider and were not determined by assay-based typing. The repertoires were released in a freely available public database intended as a resource for research on the immune response to SARS-CoV-2. General findings and caveats noted by the study authors: The quantity of clinical and demographic metadata differed by source and by participant and was supplied without curation.

Germline trimming: 4 bases from V, 6 bases from J; junction bases outside gene matches: 7. The germline V gene (reference sequence) yields LGHDT for CDR1 and YNNKEL for CDR2. Spanning cysteine to phenylalanine, the CDR3 consists of 15 amino acids. The entry retains the CDR3 DNA only, 45 bases that are in frame from base 1. Samples from volunteer blood donors who had recovered from COVID-19 were contributed by a second Seattle source. Each collaborating institution followed its own protocols to collect whole blood in K2EDTA tubes. For TCRbeta analysis, collaborator samples were shipped as frozen whole blood, as isolated PBMCs, or as DNA extracted from either sample type. On this clone: Its binding antigen is unknown. Base qualities are missing; no much larger clone stands one base away.

The immunoSEQ Assay, a bias-controlled multiplex PCR, was used to amplify TCRbeta CDR3 regions from genomic DNA. The study's own analysis went as follows. The number of nucleated cells in each sample was estimated by amplification of reference gene primers within the assay. Sequence reads were collapsed and filtered to measure the absolute abundance of every unique TCRbeta CDR3 rearrangement. Productive Simpson clonality was computed per sample as the square root of Simpson's diversity index over productive rearrangements. The clones in this table, taken by TCRdb from immuneACCESS, are in-frame only. Not every clone is retained; where verified, under half of the shortfall comes from an unresolved V gene, and the cause of the rest is unknown. The D gene and trimming were derived from the DNA, and the V and J assignments and clone size from that table. The sample data list about 260,000 clones, and about 89% of these were observed just once. The ten top clones hold approximately 1.5% of the sample.

Recombination linked TRBV3-1 (or the pseudogene TRBV3-2) to TRBJ2-3, and TRBD2 aligns with 10 junction nucleotides. The TCR comes from a woman in her 40s who had recovered from COVID-19. Input material: peripheral blood. CDR3 loop: CASSLRSGGPDTQYF. At the DNA level, the sequence is TGTGCCAGCAGCCTCCGTAGCGGGGGGCCGGATACGCAGTATTTT.